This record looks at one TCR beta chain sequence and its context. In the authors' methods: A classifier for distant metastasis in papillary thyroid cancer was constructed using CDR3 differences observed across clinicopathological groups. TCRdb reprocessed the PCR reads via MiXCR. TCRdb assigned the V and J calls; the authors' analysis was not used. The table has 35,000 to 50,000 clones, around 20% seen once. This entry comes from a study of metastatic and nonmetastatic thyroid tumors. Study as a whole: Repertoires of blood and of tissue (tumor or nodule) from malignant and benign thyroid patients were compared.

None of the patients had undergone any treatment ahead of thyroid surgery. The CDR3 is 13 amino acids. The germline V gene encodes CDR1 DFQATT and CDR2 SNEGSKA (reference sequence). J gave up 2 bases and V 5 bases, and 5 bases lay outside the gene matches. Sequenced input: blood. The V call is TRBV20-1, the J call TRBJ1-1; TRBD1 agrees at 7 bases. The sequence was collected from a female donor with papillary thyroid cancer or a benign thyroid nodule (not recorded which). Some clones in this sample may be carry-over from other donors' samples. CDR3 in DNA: TGCAGTGCTGCCGACAGGGTTAACACTGAAGCTTTCTTT. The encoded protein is CSAADRVNTEAFF.